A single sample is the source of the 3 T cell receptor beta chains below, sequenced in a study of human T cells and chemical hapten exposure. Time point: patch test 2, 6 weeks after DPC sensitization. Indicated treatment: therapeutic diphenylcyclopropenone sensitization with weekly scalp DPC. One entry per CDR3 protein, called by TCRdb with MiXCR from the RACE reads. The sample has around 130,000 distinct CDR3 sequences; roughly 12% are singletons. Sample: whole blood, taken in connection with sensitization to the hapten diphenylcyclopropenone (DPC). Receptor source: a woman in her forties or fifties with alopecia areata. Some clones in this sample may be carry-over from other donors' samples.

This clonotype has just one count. This CDR3 reads CASSILEGTGELFF. The DNA of the CDR3 is TGTGCCAGCAGCATCCTCGAGGGTACCGGGGAGCTGTTTTTT. The chain is built from TRBV7-2 and TRBJ2-2; TRBD2 is a possible D gene (5 bases). Trimming took off 5 bases at V and 5 bases at J, with 12 bases between the two ends. The germline gives CDR1 SGHTA, CDR2 FQGNSA. The CDR3 has 14 residues.

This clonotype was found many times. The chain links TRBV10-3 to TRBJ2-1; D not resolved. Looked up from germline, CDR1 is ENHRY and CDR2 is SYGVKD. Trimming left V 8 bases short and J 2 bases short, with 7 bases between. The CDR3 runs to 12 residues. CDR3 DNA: TGTGCCATCTCTTTAACCTACAATGAGCAGTTCTTC. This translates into CAISLTYNEQFF.

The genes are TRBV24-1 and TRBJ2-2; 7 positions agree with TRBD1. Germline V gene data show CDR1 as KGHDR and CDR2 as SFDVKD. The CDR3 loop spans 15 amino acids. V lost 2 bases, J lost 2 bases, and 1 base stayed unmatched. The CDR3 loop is CATSDYRGNTGELFF. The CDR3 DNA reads TGTGCCACCAGTGATTACAGGGGCAACACCGGGGAGCTGTTTTTT.